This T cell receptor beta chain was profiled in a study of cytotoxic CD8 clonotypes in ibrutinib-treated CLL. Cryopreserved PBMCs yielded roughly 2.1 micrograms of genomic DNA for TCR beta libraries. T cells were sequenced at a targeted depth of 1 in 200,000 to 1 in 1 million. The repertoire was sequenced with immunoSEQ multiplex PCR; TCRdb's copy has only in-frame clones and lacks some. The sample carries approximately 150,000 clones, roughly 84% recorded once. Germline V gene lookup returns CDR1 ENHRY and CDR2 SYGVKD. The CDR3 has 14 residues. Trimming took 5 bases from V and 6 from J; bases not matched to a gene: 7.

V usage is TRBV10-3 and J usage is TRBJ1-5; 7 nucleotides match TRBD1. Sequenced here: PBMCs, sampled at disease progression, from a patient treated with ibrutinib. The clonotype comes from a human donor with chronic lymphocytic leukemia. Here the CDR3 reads CAISNPGGAQPQHF. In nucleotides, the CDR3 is TGTGCCATCAGTAATCCAGGGGGTGCTCAGCCCCAGCATTTT.